This TCR beta chain was identified during a study of blood T cell repertoires in COVID-19. Study details: Samples representing acute and convalescent COVID-19 were sourced from the United States, Italy and Spain. Sample material is recorded as cDNA or gDNA derived from T cells, B-cell-depleted T cells, or PBMCs.

Here immunoSEQ multiplex PCR was the method, and the copy in TCRdb shows in-frame clones only, minus some. The data hold about 220,000 clones, with around 81% observed a single time. From germline, CDR1 is KGHSH and CDR2 LQKENI. V dropped 3 bases and J dropped 6 bases, with 10 bases sitting between them. The length of the CDR3 is 13 residues. This receptor was obtained from a woman aged 55-75 years with acute or convalescent COVID-19. Sequenced material: peripheral blood. V is TRBV18 and J is TRBJ2-3, with a possible D match to TRBD1 (6 bases). CDR3 amino acids: CASSPGAQDTQYF. For the CDR3, the DNA is TGTGCCAGCTCACCGGGGGCACAGGATACGCAGTATTTT.